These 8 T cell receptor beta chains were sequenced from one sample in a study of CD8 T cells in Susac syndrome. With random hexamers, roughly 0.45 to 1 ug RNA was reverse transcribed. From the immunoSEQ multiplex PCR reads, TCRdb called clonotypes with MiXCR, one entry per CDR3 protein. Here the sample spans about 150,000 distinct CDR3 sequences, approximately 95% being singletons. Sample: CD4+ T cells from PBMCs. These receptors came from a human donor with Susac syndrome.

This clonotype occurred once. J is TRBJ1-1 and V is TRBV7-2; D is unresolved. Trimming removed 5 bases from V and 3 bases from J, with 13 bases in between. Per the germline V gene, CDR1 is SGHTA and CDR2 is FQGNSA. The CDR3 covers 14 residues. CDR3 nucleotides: TGTGCCAGCAGCCCCATGCGCGGAGACACTGAAGCTTTCTTT. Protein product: CASSPMRGDTEAFF.

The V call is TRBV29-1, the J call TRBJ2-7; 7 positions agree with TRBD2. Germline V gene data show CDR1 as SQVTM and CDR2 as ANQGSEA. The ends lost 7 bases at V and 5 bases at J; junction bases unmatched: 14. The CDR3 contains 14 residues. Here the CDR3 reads CSATRLGGSNEQYF. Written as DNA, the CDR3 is TGCAGCGCCACCCGACTAGGCGGGAGTAACGAGCAGTACTTC.

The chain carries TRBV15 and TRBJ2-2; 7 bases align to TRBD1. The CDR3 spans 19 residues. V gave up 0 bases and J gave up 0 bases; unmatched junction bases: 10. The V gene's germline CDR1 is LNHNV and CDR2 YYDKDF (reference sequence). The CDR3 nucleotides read TGTGCCACCAGCAGAGATCTCTTTCGTGGGACAGCGAACACCGGGGAGCTGTTTTTT. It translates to CATSRDLFRGTANTGELFF. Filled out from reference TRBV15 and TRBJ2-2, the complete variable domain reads DAMVIQNPRYQVTQFGKPVTLSCSQTLNHNVMYWYQQKSSQAPKLLFHYYDKDFNNEADTPDNFQSRRPNTSFCFLDIRSPGLGDTAMYLCATSRDLFRGTANTGELFFGEGSRLTVL.

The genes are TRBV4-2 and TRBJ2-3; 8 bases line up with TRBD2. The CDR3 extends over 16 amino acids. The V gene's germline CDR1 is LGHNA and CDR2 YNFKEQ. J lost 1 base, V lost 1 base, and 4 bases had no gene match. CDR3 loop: CASSQVAGGRTDTQYF. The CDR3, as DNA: TGTGCCAGCAGCCAAGTGGCGGGAGGCCGCACAGATACGCAGTATTTT.

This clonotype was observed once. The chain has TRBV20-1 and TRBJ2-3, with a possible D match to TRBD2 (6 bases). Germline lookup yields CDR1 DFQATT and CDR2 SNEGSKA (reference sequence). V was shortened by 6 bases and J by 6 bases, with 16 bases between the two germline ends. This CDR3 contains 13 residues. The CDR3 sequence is CSARLVLMDTQYF. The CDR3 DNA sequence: TGCAGTGCCAGACTAGTCTTAATGGATACGCAGTATTTT.

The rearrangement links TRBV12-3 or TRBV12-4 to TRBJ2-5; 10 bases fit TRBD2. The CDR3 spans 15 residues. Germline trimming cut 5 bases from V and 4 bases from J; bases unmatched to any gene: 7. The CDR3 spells CASSLGGLAIETQYF. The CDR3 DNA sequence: TGTGCCAGCAGTCTAGGGGGACTAGCGATAGAGACCCAGTACTTC.

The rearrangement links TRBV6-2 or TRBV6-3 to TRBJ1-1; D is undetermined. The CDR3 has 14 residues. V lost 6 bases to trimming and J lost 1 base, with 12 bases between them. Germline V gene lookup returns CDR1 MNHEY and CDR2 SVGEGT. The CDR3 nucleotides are TGTGCCAGCAGCCTCGGACTTGCGAACACTGAAGCTTTCTTT. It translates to CASSLGLANTEAFF.

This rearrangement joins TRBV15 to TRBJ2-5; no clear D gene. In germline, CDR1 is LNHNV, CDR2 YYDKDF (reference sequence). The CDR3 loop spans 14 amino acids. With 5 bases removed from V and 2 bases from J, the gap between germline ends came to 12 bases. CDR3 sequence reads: CATSALGLQETQYF. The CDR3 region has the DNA TGTGCCACCAGCGCCCTCGGGTTACAAGAGACCCAGTACTTC.